The TCR beta chain under discussion was sequenced for a study of blood T cell repertoires in COVID-19. Whole-study context: Acute-phase and convalescent COVID-19 samples originated in the United States, Italy and Spain. T cells, B-cell-depleted T cells, or PBMCs supplied cDNA or gDNA.

The junction had 10 bases not matched to a gene; V was cut back by 5 bases and J by 5 bases. The CDR3 is made up of 16 amino acids. Germline loops: CDR1 LNHDA, CDR2 SQIVND (reference sequence). In the original workflow: Counts of nucleated cells, estimated from reference gene primer amplification, were obtained. The protocol was immunoSEQ multiplex PCR, while the TCRdb copy is restricted to in-frame clones and leaves out a portion. That table furnishes V, J and clone size, whereas the DNA furnished D and trimming. This sample carries about 110,000 clones, approximately 67% of them seen once, and the ten largest clones take 6% to 8%.

This rearrangement joins TRBV19 to TRBJ2-7, with 12 bases matching TRBD1. This TCR was recovered from a woman in her sixties or seventies with acute or convalescent COVID-19. Material: peripheral blood. The CDR3 sequence: CASSDPGQGAKHEQYF. The CDR3 region has the DNA TGTGCCAGTAGTGATCCGGGACAGGGGGCGAAACACGAGCAGTACTTC.